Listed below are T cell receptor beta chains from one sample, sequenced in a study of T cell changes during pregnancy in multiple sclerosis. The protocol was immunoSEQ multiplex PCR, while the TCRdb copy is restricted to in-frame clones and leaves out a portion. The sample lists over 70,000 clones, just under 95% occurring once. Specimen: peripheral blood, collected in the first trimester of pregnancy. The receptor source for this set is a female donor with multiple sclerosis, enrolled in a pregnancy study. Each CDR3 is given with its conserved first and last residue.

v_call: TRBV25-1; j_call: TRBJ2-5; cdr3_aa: CASGRTGDRETQYF
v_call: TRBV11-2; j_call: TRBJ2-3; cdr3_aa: CASSSPGPYTQYF
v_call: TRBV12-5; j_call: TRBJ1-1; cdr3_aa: CASGLALGQGVMNTEAFF
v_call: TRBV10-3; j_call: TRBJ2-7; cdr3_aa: CAISEGASGDLSSYEQYF
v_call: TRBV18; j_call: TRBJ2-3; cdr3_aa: CASSLVQGRTDTQYF
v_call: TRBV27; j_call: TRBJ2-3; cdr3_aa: CASSQGPDRLNTQYF
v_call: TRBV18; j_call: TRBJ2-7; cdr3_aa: CASSPETGSHEQYF
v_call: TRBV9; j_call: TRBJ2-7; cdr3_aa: CASSVGLSLGSEQYF
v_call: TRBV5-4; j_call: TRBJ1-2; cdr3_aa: CASSFRVGARGYTF
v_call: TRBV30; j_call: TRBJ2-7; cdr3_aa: CAWAPGDTYEQYF
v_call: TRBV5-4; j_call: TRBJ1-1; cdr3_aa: CASREDRGTGEAFF
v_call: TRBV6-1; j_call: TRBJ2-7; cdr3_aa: CASSGTGVLGYEQYF
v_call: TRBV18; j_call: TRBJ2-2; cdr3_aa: CASSAGGKNTGELFF
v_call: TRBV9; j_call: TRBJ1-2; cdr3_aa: CASSVAANYGYTF
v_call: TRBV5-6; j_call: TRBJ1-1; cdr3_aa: CASSPSVRGTEAFF
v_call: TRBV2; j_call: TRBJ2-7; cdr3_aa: CASSELASSYEQYF
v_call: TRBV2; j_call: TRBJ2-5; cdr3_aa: CASLSPGQETQYF
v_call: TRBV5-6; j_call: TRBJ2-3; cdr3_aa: CASSFWQGGDTQYF
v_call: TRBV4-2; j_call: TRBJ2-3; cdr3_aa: CASSQYMGGTGGLTDTQYF
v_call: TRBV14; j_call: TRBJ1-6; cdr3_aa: CASSLLQGRRVNSPLHF
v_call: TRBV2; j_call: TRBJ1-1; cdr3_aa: CASSDLDSENTEAFF
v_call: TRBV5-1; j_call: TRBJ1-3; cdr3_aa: CASSYDRFSGNTIYF
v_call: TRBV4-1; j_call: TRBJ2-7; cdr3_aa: CASSQETRDRGREQYF
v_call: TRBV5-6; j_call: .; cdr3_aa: CASSNDRLSSYEQYF
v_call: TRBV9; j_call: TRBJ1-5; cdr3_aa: CASSDRGPRNQPQHF
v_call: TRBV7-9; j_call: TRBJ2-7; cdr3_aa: CASSLREGGTLYF
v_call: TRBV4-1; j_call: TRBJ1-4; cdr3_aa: CASSQDLTGRGKLFF
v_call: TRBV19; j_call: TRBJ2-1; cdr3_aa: CASSMGRGNNEQFF
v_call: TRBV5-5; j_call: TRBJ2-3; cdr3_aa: CASSLGTGGRADTQYF
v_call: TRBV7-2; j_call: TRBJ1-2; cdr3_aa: CASSLKNDGYVVDGYTF
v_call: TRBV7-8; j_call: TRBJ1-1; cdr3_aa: CASSHRNTEAFF